The TCR beta chain described here comes from a study of shared clonotypes between healthy human individuals. Concerning this clone: Other DNA variants within this sample encode the same CDR3.

For sorted subsets, roughly 200 ng DNA per replicate equaled some 27,000 T cell genomes. Profiling relied on immunoSEQ multiplex PCR, and the TCRdb table lists in-frame clones only, not all of them. The sample includes nearly 2 million clones, approximately 95% seen only once; the top ten take around 1.2%. CDR3 length: 13 residues. CDR1 and CDR2 (germline): MGHRA, YSYEKL. Between the trimmed V and J ends, which lost 0 bases and 6 bases, there was a span of 7 bases. Naive CD8 isolation took CD45RO-negative cells positively selected for CCR7 and excluded terminally differentiated effector memory CD45RA+ cells.

This receptor was identified in a man aged 18 to 30 in good health. This chain joins TRBV4-1 and TRBJ2-3; no clear D gene. Sample: naive CD8+ T cells sorted from blood. CDR3 DNA: TGCGCCAGCAGCCAAGATGCGGAGGATACGCAGTATTTT. Its protein product is CASSQDAEDTQYF.